The 10 T cell receptor beta chains reported below all come from one sample, sequenced in a study of Ad26.COV2.S vaccination and SARS-CoV-2 variants. Treatment meaning: 19 received Ad26.COV2.S at low or high dose, single or two shots; five or six received placebo; per-sample allocation not given. Sampling occurred on day 63 after the first vaccine or placebo injection. The table came from immunoSEQ multiplex PCR; TCRdb's copy has only in-frame clones and leaves some out. The table records 300,000 to 400,000 clones, about 88% of them present only once. The source was peripheral blood, collected in a trial of Ad26.COV2.S vaccine versus placebo. These receptors all come from a person between 18 and 65 years old who received the Ad26.COV2.S COVID-19 vaccine or a placebo.

The CDR3 DNA sequence: TGTGCCAGCAGTTGGGCGGGGGTAGAGACCCAGTACTTC. This gives the protein CASSWAGVETQYF. The chain employs TRBV6-2 or TRBV6-3 and TRBJ2-5, with 7 bases lining up with TRBD2. The germline gives CDR1 MNHEY, CDR2 SVGEGT. The V and J ends lost 4 bases and 4 bases, in that order; junction bases with no gene match: 3. The CDR3 is 13 residues long.

This clone was seen just once. Different DNA sequences within this sample yield the same CDR3. This rearrangement joins TRBV2 to TRBJ2-3; TRBD1 aligns across 7 bases. Germline V gene lookup returns CDR1 SNHLY and CDR2 FYNNEI. Germline trimming cut 6 bases from V and 5 bases from J; bases unmatched to any gene: 2. The CDR3 extends over 12 amino acids. The CDR3 is CASRGTEDTQYF. CDR3 DNA sequence: TGTGCCAGCAGGGGGACAGAAGATACGCAGTATTTT.

J is TRBJ2-5 and V is TRBV5-5; D not certain. Germline loops: CDR1 SGHKS, CDR2 YYEKEE (reference sequence). There are 14 residues in the CDR3. Trimming took off 3 bases at V and 1 base at J, with 10 bases between the two ends. The DNA of the CDR3 is TGTGCCAGCAGCTCCCCTATGGGCCAAGAGACCCAGTACTTC. Its translation is CASSSPMGQETQYF.

The chain uses TRBV11-2 and TRBJ1-1; TRBD1 matches 8 bases. The CDR3 covers 15 residues. Trimming at V came to 5 bases and at J to 8 bases, leaving 13 bases not matched to a gene. CDR1 and CDR2 (germline): SGHAT, FQNNGV. The CDR3 spells CASSQVIRGQGEAFF. Written as DNA, the CDR3 is TGTGCCAGCAGCCAAGTGATCAGGGGGCAGGGAGAAGCTTTCTTT.

The rearrangement joins TRBV5-6 to TRBJ1-2, with D uncertain. From germline, CDR1 is SGHDT and CDR2 YYEEEE. This CDR3 contains 15 residues. Deletions cut 4 bases from V and 4 bases from J, with 17 bases between. CDR3 amino acids: CASSPGEGKAYGYTF. The CDR3 DNA is TGTGCCAGCAGCCCCGGGGAGGGCAAGGCCTATGGCTACACCTTC.

This rearrangement joins TRBV2 to TRBJ1-5; D not resolved. The length of the CDR3 is 12 residues. Germline CDR1 and CDR2: SNHLY and FYNNEI. Trimming pared 4 bases from V and 5 bases from J, leaving 6 bases between. DNA of the CDR3: TGTGCCAGCAGTGCCGAAGATCAGCCCCAGCATTTT. Amino acids: CASSAEDQPQHF.

V is TRBV19 and J is TRBJ2-1; a weak D match, TRBD2 (6 bases). CDR3 length: 16 residues. V was clipped by 2 bases and J by 5 bases, with 16 bases between them. In germline, CDR1 is LNHDA, CDR2 SQIVND (reference sequence). The CDR3 is CASSILGGTEDNEQFF. The CDR3 DNA reads as TGTGCCAGTAGTATACTTGGGGGGACTGAAGACAATGAGCAGTTCTTC.

The gene calls are TRBV4-2 and TRBJ2-7, with TRBD2 matching over 10 bases. V gave up 4 bases and J gave up 7 bases; unmatched junction bases: 16. The CDR3 is 17 amino acids. Germline V CDR1 and CDR2: LGHNA, YNFKEQ. In DNA form, the CDR3 reads TGTGCCAGCAGCCCCACCCTCCAGCGGGGGGGGCATGGTGAGCAGTACTTC. This gives the protein CASSPTLQRGGHGEQYF.

The J gene is TRBJ2-2, the V gene TRBV19; 7 bases line up with TRBD1. There are 14 residues in the CDR3. Trimming cost V 4 bases and J 5 bases; bases outside gene matches: 4. Germline values: CDR1 LNHDA, CDR2 SQIVND (reference sequence). CDR3 sequence (DNA): TGTGCCAGTAGTACCATACAGGGGACCGGGGAGCTGTTTTTT. This codes for CASSTIQGTGELFF.

The rearrangement uses TRBV30 and TRBJ2-3, with unresolved D. V was trimmed by 2 bases and J by 2 bases, leaving 8 bases between them. The CDR3 totals 13 residues. Germline CDR1 and CDR2: GTSNPN and SVGIG (reference sequence). Here the CDR3 reads CAWSRRHTDTQYF. For the CDR3, the DNA is TGTGCCTGGAGTCGGCGACACACAGATACGCAGTATTTT.